This T cell receptor (beta chain) appears in the sequencing data of a study of blood T cell repertoires in COVID-19. The sample holds one count of this clone. The CDR3 runs 16 residues. Germline V lookup: CDR1 SGHVS, CDR2 FNYEAQ. The ends lost 0 bases at V and 2 bases at J; junction bases unmatched: 3. The method was immunoSEQ multiplex PCR; TCRdb's version includes in-frame clones alone and lacks a portion of them. Of 97,000 or so clones listed, 80% to 85% were seen once; the top ten hold roughly 4.1%. This TCR was sampled from a man aged 55-75 years with acute or convalescent COVID-19. J is TRBJ2-3 and V is TRBV7-6, with 9 positions matching TRBD2. The sample taken for sequencing was peripheral blood. This CDR3 reads CASSLAAGGNTDTQYF. The DNA for the CDR3 is TGTGCCAGCAGCTTAGCGGCGGGGGGGAACACAGATACGCAGTATTTT.